This TCR beta chain was observed in a study of T cell responses to AZD1222 COVID-19 vaccine. Study results and caveats: Distributed over spike, vaccine-associated CD4 TCRs predominated at 160-218 and 743-854. Only six or seven AZD1222 recipients tested seropositive at baseline.

With respect to this clone: Antigen: not known.

Data came from immunoSEQ multiplex PCR; TCRdb stores just in-frame clones and leaves some out. The data contain approximately 120,000 clones, less than 95% of them singletons. Specimen: peripheral blood, collected on day 0 of AZD1222 vaccination. This clonotype was obtained from an adult in good health.

The CDR3 DNA follows: TGTGCCAGCAGTCCGACTAGCGGGCCCTCTAGCACAGATACGCAGTATTTT. It is translated as CASSPTSGPSSTDTQYF. V is TRBV28 and J is TRBJ2-3; 10 bases align to TRBD2. The CDR3 has 17 amino acids. V lost 5 bases and J lost 0; bases outside the gene matches: 8. Germline loops: CDR1 MDHEN, CDR2 SYDVKM.